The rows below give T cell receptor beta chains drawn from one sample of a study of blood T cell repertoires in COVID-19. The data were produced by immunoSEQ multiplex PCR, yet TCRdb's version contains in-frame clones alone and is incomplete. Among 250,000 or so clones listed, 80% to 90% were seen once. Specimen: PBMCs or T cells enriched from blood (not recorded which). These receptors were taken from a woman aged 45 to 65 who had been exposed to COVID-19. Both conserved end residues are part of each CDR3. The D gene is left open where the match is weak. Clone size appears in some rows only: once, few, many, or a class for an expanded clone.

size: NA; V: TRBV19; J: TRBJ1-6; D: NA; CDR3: CASSITGVSSPLHF; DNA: TGTGCCAGTAGTATTACGGGAGTGAGTTCACCCCTCCACTTT
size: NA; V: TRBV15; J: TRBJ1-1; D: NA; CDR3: CATSSTGDTEAFF; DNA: TGTGCCACCAGCAGCACAGGTGACACTGAAGCTTTCTTT
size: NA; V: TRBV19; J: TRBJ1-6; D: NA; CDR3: CASSMPNNSPLHF; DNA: TGTGCCAGTAGTATGCCTAATAATTCACCCCTCCACTTT
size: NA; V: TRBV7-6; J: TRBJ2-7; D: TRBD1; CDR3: CASSSRTGGPYEQYF; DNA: TGTGCCAGCAGCTCCAGGACAGGAGGCCCCTACGAGCAGTACTTC
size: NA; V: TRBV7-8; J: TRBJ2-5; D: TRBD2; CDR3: CASSFGSGGTQETQYF; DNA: TGTGCCAGCAGCTTCGGTAGCGGGGGGACACAAGAGACCCAGTACTTC
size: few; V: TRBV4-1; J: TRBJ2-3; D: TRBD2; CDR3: CASSQDSGLAGVADTQYF; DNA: TGCGCCAGCAGCCAAGATTCGGGACTAGCGGGGGTAGCAGATACGCAGTATTTT
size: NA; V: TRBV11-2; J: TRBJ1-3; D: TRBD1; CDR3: CASSKDRGSGNTIYF; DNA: TGTGCCAGCAGCAAAGACAGGGGCTCTGGAAACACCATATATTTT
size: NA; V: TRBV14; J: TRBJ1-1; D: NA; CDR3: CASSQDLAAEAFF; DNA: TGTGCCAGCAGCCAAGATTTGGCAGCTGAAGCTTTCTTT
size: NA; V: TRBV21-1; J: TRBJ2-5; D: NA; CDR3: CASSKESGGAWETQYF; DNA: TGTGCCAGCAGCAAAGAGAGCGGGGGGGCATGGGAGACCCAGTACTTC
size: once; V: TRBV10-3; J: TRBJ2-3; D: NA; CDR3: CAIKAGKADTQYF; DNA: TGTGCCATCAAGGCAGGGAAGGCAGATACGCAGTATTTT
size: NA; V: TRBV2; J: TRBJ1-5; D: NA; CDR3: CASSVSYSNQPQHF; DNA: TGTGCCAGCAGTGTGAGTTATAGCAATCAGCCCCAGCATTTT
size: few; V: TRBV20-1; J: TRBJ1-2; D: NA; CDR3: CSARLGGYTF; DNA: TGCAGTGCTAGGCTCGGGGGCTACACCTTC
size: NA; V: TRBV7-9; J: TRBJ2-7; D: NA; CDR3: CASSADGSSYEQYF; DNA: TGTGCCAGCAGCGCGGACGGGAGCTCCTACGAGCAGTACTTC
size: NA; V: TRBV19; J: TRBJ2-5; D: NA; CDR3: CASSMRTEETQYF; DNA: TGTGCCAGTAGTATGCGGACAGAAGAGACCCAGTACTTC
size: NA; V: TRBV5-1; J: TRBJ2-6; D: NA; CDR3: CASSLIWQGAGANVLTF; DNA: TGCGCCAGCAGCTTGATCTGGCAGGGTGCTGGGGCCAACGTCCTGACTTTC
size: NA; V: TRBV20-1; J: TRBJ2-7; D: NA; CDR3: CSVRLGQYF; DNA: TGCAGTGTCAGACTGGGGCAGTACTTC
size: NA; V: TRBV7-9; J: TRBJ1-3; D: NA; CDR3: CASSPLGHSGNTIYF; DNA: TGTGCCAGCAGCCCCCTTGGGCACTCTGGAAACACCATATATTTT
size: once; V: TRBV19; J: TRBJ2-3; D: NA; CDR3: CASSPTGYTDTQYF; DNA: TGTGCCAGTAGTCCGACGGGTTACACAGATACGCAGTATTTT
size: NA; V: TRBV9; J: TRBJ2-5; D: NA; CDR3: CASSVQGRATQYF; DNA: TGTGCCAGCAGCGTACAAGGGCGGGCGACCCAGTACTTC
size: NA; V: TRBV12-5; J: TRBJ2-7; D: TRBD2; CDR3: CASGRGGLAGETYEQYF; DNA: TGTGCTAGTGGCCGCGGCGGCCTAGCGGGGGAAACCTACGAGCAGTACTTC
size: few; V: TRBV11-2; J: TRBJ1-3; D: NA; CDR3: CASSLSSGNTIYF; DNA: TGTGCCAGCTCCCTGAGCTCTGGAAACACCATATATTTT
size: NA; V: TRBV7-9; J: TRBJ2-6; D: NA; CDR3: CASSPEPNVLTF; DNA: TGTGCCAGCAGCCCAGAACCCAACGTCCTGACTTTC
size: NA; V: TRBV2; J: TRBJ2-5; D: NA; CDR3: CASNQIPRVQETQYF; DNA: TGTGCCAGCAACCAAATCCCTCGGGTTCAAGAGACCCAGTACTTC
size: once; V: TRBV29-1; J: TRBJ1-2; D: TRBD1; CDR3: CSVVDRGSYGYTF; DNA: TGCAGCGTTGTAGACAGGGGTAGCTATGGCTACACCTTC
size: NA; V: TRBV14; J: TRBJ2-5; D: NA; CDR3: CASSHHTGNWETQYF; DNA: TGTGCCAGCAGCCATCATACAGGGAACTGGGAGACCCAGTACTTC
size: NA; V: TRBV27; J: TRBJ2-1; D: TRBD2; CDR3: CASSPGVAGYNEQFF; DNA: TGTGCCAGCAGTCCCGGGGTAGCGGGCTACAATGAGCAGTTCTTC
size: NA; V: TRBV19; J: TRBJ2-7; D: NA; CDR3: CASSIVAGGTEQYF; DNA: TGTGCCAGTAGTATCGTGGCAGGGGGGACCGAGCAGTACTTC
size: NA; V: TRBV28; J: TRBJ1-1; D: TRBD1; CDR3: CASSRTGERSFF; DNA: TGTGCCAGCAGCCGGACAGGGGAGCGGTCTTTCTTT
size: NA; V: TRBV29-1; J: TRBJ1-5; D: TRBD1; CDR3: CSVVKDRGWPQHF; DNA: TGCAGCGTGGTAAAGGACAGGGGGTGGCCCCAGCATTTT
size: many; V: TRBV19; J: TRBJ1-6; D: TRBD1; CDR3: CASSSQGPQGPRTPLHF; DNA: TGTGCCAGCTCCTCACAGGGGCCCCAAGGCCCTAGAACACCCCTCCACTTT
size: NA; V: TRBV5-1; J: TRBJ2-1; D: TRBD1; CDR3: CASSFTGQGWNEQFF; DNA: TGCGCCAGCAGCTTCACGGGACAGGGTTGGAATGAGCAGTTCTTC
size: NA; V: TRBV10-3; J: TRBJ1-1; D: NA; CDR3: CAIMQGTEAFF; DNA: TGTGCCATCATGCAGGGCACTGAAGCTTTCTTT
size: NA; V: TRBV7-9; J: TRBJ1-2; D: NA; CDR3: CASSLASAGQGYTF; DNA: TGTGCCAGCAGCTTAGCCTCCGCAGGGCAGGGCTACACCTTC
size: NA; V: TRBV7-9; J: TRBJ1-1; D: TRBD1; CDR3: CASSPGGLTEAFF; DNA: TGTGCCAGCAGCCCAGGGGGACTGACTGAAGCTTTCTTT
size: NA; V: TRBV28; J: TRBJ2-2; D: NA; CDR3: CASSNEGTGELFF; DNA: TGTGCCAGCAGTAACGAGGGAACCGGGGAGCTGTTTTTT
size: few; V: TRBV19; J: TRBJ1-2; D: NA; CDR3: CASSVSTGIGDGYTF; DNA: TGTGCCAGTAGTGTTAGTACAGGGATCGGTGATGGCTACACCTTC
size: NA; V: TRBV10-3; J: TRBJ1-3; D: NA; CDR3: CAISETASGNTIYF; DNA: TGTGCCATCAGCGAGACAGCCTCTGGAAACACCATATATTTT
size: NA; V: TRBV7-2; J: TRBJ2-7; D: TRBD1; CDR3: CASSLAISGTGISEQYF; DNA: TGTGCCAGCAGCTTAGCCATTTCCGGGACAGGGATTTCCGAGCAGTACTTC
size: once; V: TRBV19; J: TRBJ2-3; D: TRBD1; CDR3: CASTLEGASTDTQYF; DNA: TGTGCCAGTACACTCGAGGGGGCGAGCACAGATACGCAGTATTTT
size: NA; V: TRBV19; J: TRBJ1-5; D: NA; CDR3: CASSQGSNQPQHF; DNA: TGTGCCAGTAGTCAGGGTTCAAATCAGCCCCAGCATTTT
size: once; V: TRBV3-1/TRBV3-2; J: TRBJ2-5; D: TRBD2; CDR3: CASSQGLAGETQYF; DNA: TGTGCCAGCAGCCAAGGACTAGCGGGGGAGACCCAGTACTTC
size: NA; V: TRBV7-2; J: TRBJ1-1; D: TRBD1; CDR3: CASSFDRVNTEAFF; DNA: TGTGCCAGCAGCTTCGACAGGGTGAACACTGAAGCTTTCTTT
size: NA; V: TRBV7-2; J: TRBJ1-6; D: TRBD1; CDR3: CASSLTTGRQSPLHF; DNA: TGTGCCAGCAGCCTCACGACAGGGAGGCAGTCACCCCTCCACTTT
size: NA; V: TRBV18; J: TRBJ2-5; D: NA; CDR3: CASSRRTDSQETQYF; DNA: TGTGCCAGCTCACGGCGGACAGATAGCCAAGAGACCCAGTACTTC
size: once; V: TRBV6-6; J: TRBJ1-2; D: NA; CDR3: CATRIGGTGSGYTF; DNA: TGTGCCACCCGGATTGGGGGGACGGGGAGTGGCTACACCTTC
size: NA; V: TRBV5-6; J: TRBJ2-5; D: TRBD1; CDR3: CASSLYRGRVETQYF; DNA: TGTGCCAGCAGCTTGTACAGGGGGCGCGTGGAGACCCAGTACTTC